A single sample gave rise to the 2 T cell receptor beta chains below, sequenced in a study of cytomegalovirus exposure and HLA in healthy donors. The PCR used 60 Vbeta and 13 Jbeta primers. Sequencing used immunoSEQ multiplex PCR; TCRdb keeps in-frame clones, though not all of them. Among about 130,000 clones listed, more than 9.5% were seen once. Sequenced: PBMCs. The receptors come from a man aged 50-60 years in good health and CMV-seronegative.

This clone appeared a few times. The CDR3 bases are TGTGCCAGCAGCGTAGGCCCGAGGGAAACAGATACGCAGTATTTT. Translated, it gives CASSVGPRETDTQYF. The V gene is TRBV9, the J gene TRBJ2-3; possibly TRBD2 for D (5 bases). CDR1 is SGDLS, CDR2 YYNGEE, per germline. This CDR3 is built from 15 residues. The V end lost 0 bases, the J end lost 3 bases, and 11 bases lay between the germline ends. The variable domain in full, completed from reference TRBV9 and TRBJ2-3, reads DSGVTQTPKHLITATGQRVTLRCSPRSGDLSVYWYQQSLDQGLQFLIQYYNGEERAKGNILERFSAQQFPDLHSELNLSSLELGDSALYFCASSVGPRETDTQYFGPGTRLTVL.

The V call is TRBV10-3, the J call TRBJ2-1; 7 bases map to TRBD1. The CDR3 contains 15 residues. V was clipped by 6 bases and J by 0 bases; unmatched bases: 5. In germline, CDR1 is ENHRY, CDR2 SYGVKD. CDR3 coding DNA: TGTGCCATCAGGCGACAGGGAAGCTCCTACAATGAGCAGTTCTTC. This gives the protein CAIRRQGSSYNEQFF.